This T cell receptor (beta chain) originates from a study of regulatory T cells in long-lasting Graves disease. Time point denoted: newly diagnosed GD, antithyroid drugs for less than 3 months. Researchers made the TCR library from RNA that was extracted from PBMCs. Blood from the periphery, nine milliliters in all, was drawn into EDTA tubes. Study-level results: Thyroid tissue was not studied; only peripheral blood was.

The TCR beta library used iRepertoire HTBI primers with Arm-PCR amplification of CDR3. TCRdb independently ran MiXCR on the multiplex PCR reads; one entry per CDR3 protein. The top ten clones hold 20% to 25% of a sample with more than 300,000 distinct CDR3 sequences, about a sixth of them seen once. Germline CDR1 reads LNHNV; CDR2 reads YYDKDF (reference sequence). Trimming removed 0 bases at V and 2 bases at J, with 4 bases between. This CDR3 region has 13 residues. This clonotype has only a few counts. Antigen unknown. This sample also appeared in a second study, on T cells in Graves' hyperthyroidism and ophthalmopathy.

Material: peripheral blood mononuclear cells (PBMCs), obtained at new diagnosis, from a patient treated with antithyroid drugs. This receptor was obtained from a woman aged 18-29 years with Graves disease. The chain joins TRBV15 to TRBJ2-5, with D hard to call. This CDR3 is CATSRDLQETQYF. The CDR3 DNA sequence: TGTGCCACCAGCAGAGATCTGCAAGAGACCCAGTACTTC.